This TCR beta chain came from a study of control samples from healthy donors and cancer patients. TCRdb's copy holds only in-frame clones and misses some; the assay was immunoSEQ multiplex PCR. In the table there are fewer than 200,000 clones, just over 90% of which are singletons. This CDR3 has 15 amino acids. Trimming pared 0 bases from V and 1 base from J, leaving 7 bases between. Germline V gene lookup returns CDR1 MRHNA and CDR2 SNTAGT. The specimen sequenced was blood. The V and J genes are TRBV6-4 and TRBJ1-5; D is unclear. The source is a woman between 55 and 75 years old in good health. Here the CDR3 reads CASSDSGRSNQPQHF. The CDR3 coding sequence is TGTGCCAGCAGTGACTCGGGCAGGAGCAATCAGCCCCAGCATTTT.